This T cell receptor beta chain was recorded in a study of CD8+CD57+ T cells in acquired aplastic anemia. On this clonotype: Its cognate antigen is unknown.

Findings and caveats of the study: Measurement in patients showed lower diversity in CD8+CD57+ cells than in total CD4+ and CD8+ pools. The CD8+ Simpson's diversity of patients and controls was not significantly different.

CDR3 length: 14 residues. Trimming took off 9 bases at V and 0 bases at J, with 14 bases between the two ends. The germline V gene has CDR1 ENHRY and CDR2 SYGVKD. Researchers used genomic DNA as the template to profile TCR beta VDJ and CDR3. TCRdb itself ran the reads through MiXCR, one entry per CDR3 protein. Among about 16,000 distinct CDR3 sequences listed, roughly 37% were seen once. All sequencing subjects had displayed CD8+CD57+ cell expansion on flow cytometry. In all patients, the disease was severe acquired aplastic anemia. The sequencing input was CD8+CD57+ T cells sorted from PBMCs. This sample's subset: bead-enriched CD8+CD57+ effector memory T cells from SAA patients. The chain carries TRBV10-3 and TRBJ1-1, with a weak D call TRBD1 (5 bases). This TCR derives from a human donor with aplastic anemia. The CDR3 nucleotides are TGTGCCATTTGGGACCCGAACCTGAACACTGAAGCTTTCTTT. Its translation: CAIWDPNLNTEAFF.